This T cell receptor beta chain was found in a study of patients and donors after allogeneic stem cell transplantation. Trimming left V 3 bases short and J 2 bases short, with 3 bases between. Germline V gene data show CDR1 as LNHNV and CDR2 as YYDKDF (reference sequence). The CDR3 loop spans 12 amino acids. TCRdb re-analysed the RT-PCR reads in MiXCR, keeping a single row per CDR3 protein. The repertoire consists of around 150,000 distinct CDR3 sequences, with approximately 37% occurring once and the leading ten covering about 50%. This chain connects TRBV15 to TRBJ2-3, with no clear D. The origin of this receptor is a human donor who was either an allogeneic HSCT recipient or a stem cell or donor lymphocyte infusion donor (not recorded which). It is not recorded whose cells these are; they may come from a transplant donor. Source material: blood, either unsorted or a sorted T cell fraction (not recorded which). In DNA form, the CDR3 reads TGTGCCACCAGCAGGTTCACAGATACGCAGTATTTT. Translation: CATSRFTDTQYF.